The 23 T cell receptor beta chains below come from one sample, sequenced in a study of Graves' ophthalmopathy and Graves' hyperthyroidism (dated by TCRdb to the late 2010s). The reads were generated on an Illumina HiSeq 2000. For repertoire sequencing, the TCR beta CDR3 regions were amplified from RNA transcripts. A first-round RT-PCR used HTBI primers with the Qiagen OneStep RT-PCR kit, followed by a second-round multiplex PCR, size selection and purification. TCRdb took the public reads, trimmed them with fastp at Q25, ran MiXCR for clone calling and kept in-frame beta chains. CDR3 protein duplicates are merged, each entry listing the most common genes and DNA. In this sample the table shows 600,000 to 700,000 distinct CDR3 sequences, about two fifths of which occur a single time. The ten largest make up 3% to 4% of the sample. The material sequenced was peripheral blood. The receptors were gathered from an adult man with Graves' ophthalmopathy.

This clonotype was seen once. It may be a read error: a sequence one base away is much more abundant. The chain's CDR3 is CASNLETGVDTEAFF. The CDR3 DNA is TGCGCCAGCAACTTGGAAACAGGGGTAGACACTGAAGCTTTCTTT. The chain links TRBV5-1 to TRBJ1-1, with 7 bases matching TRBD1. The CDR3 is made up of 15 amino acids. Germline V lookup: CDR1 SGHRS, CDR2 YFSETQ.

This clonotype was seen many times. This chain connects TRBV11-2 to TRBJ1-2, with unresolved D. Germline CDR1 and CDR2: SGHAT and FQNNGV. The ends were cut back, 5 bases at V and 8 bases at J, with 15 bases in the middle. The CDR3 has 13 amino acids. The CDR3 sequence: CASSPYPSMGYTF. DNA of the CDR3: TGTGCCAGCAGCCCATACCCATCTATGGGCTACACCTTC.

Here the CDR3 DNA reads TGCGCCAGCAGCCAAGTTCTGGCAGGGGGCTACGAGCAGTACTTC. It is translated as CASSQVLAGGYEQYF. The chain recombines TRBV4-1 with TRBJ2-7; TRBD1 matches 7 bases. CDR3 length equals 15 residues. The germline CDR1 and CDR2 sequences are MGHRA and YSYEKL. The J segment lost 3 bases and the V segment lost 1 base, leaving 6 bases of the junction unmatched.

The V gene is TRBV7-8, the J gene TRBJ1-6, with D hard to call. Germline lookup yields CDR1 SGHVS and CDR2 FQNEAQ. The CDR3 covers 14 residues. V was pared by 3 bases and J by 10 bases, with 13 bases between. CDR3 protein: CASSLVGWESPLHF. Written as DNA, the CDR3 is TGTGCCAGCAGCTTGGTCGGGTGGGAGTCACCCCTCCACTTT.

As to this clonotype: The junction and the germline gene differ at one end; a read error may be behind it. The chain has TRBV10-3 and TRBJ1-4; D not resolved. Germline V CDR1 and CDR2: ENHRY, SYGVKD. This CDR3 contains 15 residues. CDR3 DNA: TGTGCCAGCAGTTTAGTGGGCAGAAACAATGAAAAACTGTTTTTT. Translation: CASSLVGRNNEKLFF.

The table lists this clonotype with many counts. The chain couples TRBV25-1 to TRBJ1-1, with a weak D call TRBD1 (5 bases). V was trimmed by 3 bases and J by 7 bases, leaving 21 bases between them. The germline gives CDR1 MGHDK, CDR2 SYGVNS. This CDR3 comprises 16 residues. CDR3 DNA: TGTGCCAGCAGTGACGCAGGGCCCAAGATCCTCGATGAAGCTTTCTTT. The encoded protein is CASSDAGPKILDEAFF.

The rearrangement links TRBV12-3 or TRBV12-4 to TRBJ1-6; the D is unclear. V lost 5 bases to trimming and J lost 5 bases, with 10 bases between them. The CDR3 is 14 residues long. The CDR3 nucleotides are TGTGCCAGCAGTGTGGGAGACCATAATTCACCCCTCCACTTT. Translation: CASSVGDHNSPLHF.

DNA for the CDR3: TGTGCCAGCAGCGTCGCCGGACAGGGAATACCCGAGCAGTACTTC. This codes for CASSVAGQGIPEQYF. The chain employs TRBV7-9 and TRBJ2-7; TRBD1 matches 8 bases. Germline V CDR1 and CDR2: SEHNR, FQNEAQ (reference sequence). V lost 5 bases to trimming and J lost 6 bases; unmatched junction nucleotides: 12. The CDR3 loop spans 15 amino acids. Drawing the rest from reference TRBV7-9 and TRBJ2-7, the complete variable domain is DTGVSQNPRHKITKRGQNVTFRCDPISEHNRLYWYRQTLGQGPEFLTYFQNEAQLEKSRLLSDRFSAERPKGSFSTLEIQRTEQGDSAMYLCASSVAGQGIPEQYFGPGTRLTVT.

This clonotype was observed a few times. The chain employs TRBV13 and TRBJ2-2; the match to TRBD2 covers 12 bases. The V gene end was trimmed by 5 bases and the J gene end by 8 bases; junction bases not matched to a gene: 9. Germline V lookup: CDR1 PRHDT, CDR2 FYEKMQ (reference sequence). This CDR3 is 16 amino acids long. CDR3 nucleotide sequence: TGTGCCAGCAGCCGGCGACTAGCGGGAGTTGGTGGGGAGCTGTTTTTT. It encodes CASSRRLAGVGGELFF.

This clonotype was observed a single time. The chain carries TRBV7-6 and TRBJ1-5, with unresolved D. CDR3 length: 16 amino acids. The ends were cut back, 4 bases at V and 6 bases at J, with 19 bases in the middle. Germline loops: CDR1 SGHVS, CDR2 FNYEAQ. DNA of the CDR3: TGTGCCAGCAGCTCCGACGGTGACCAAGGGATTCAGCCCCAGCATTTT. Its translation is CASSSDGDQGIQPQHF.

This clonotype was seen a few times. The chain employs TRBV20-1 and TRBJ2-3; a weak D match, TRBD1 (6 bases). The germline V gene encodes CDR1 DFQATT and CDR2 SNEGSKA (reference sequence). V was pared by 6 bases and J by 5 bases, with 15 bases between. The CDR3 length is 13 residues. CDR3 sequence: CSARMAGVDTQYF. CDR3 in DNA: TGCAGTGCCCGGATGGCAGGGGTAGATACGCAGTATTTT.

V is TRBV29-1 and J is TRBJ2-7, with 7 bases that match TRBD1. Germline lookup yields CDR1 SQVTM and CDR2 ANQGSEA. The CDR3 is 14 residues long. V was pared by 5 bases and J by 5 bases, with 12 bases of the junction left unmatched. CDR3 protein: CSVTRTGIPHEQYF. CDR3 nucleotides: TGCAGCGTTACCCGGACAGGAATCCCCCACGAGCAGTACTTC.

There are a few counts of this clonotype. The chain combines TRBV2 with TRBJ2-2, with unresolved D. V lost 5 bases and J 1 base, leaving 11 bases between the germline ends. The CDR3 length is 15 residues. Germline V gene lookup returns CDR1 SNHLY and CDR2 FYNNEI. The CDR3 DNA follows: TGTGCCAGCAGTTCGCTCTTGCAGAACACCGGGGAGCTGTTTTTT. This codes for CASSSLLQNTGELFF. The variable domain in full, completed from reference TRBV2 and TRBJ2-2, reads EPEVTQTPSHQVTQMGQEVILRCVPISNHLYFYWYRQILGQKVEFLVSFYNNEISEKSEIFDDQFSVERPDGSNFTLKIRSTKLEDSAMYFCASSSLLQNTGELFFGEGSRLTVL.

At least ten counts were recorded for this clonotype. The V gene is TRBV7-8, the J gene TRBJ2-7, with 7 bases fitting TRBD1. The germline gives CDR1 SGHVS, CDR2 FQNEAQ. CDR3 length: 13 amino acids. V trimming: 5 bases; J trimming: 5 bases; junction bases outside the gene matches: 6. The CDR3 nucleotides are TGTGCCAGCAGCACAGACAGGGACCACGAGCAGTACTTC. It is translated as CASSTDRDHEQYF.

The chain carries TRBV25-1 and TRBJ1-3; D possibly corresponds to TRBD1 (5 bases). CDR3 length equals 15 residues. Between the trimmed V and J ends, which lost 11 bases and 2 bases, there was a span of 19 bases. The germline V gene encodes CDR1 MGHDK and CDR2 SYGVNS. CDR3 nucleotides: TGTGCCTGGAGTGTACTTTCGGGGGCTGGAAACACCATATATTTT. Residues: CAWSVLSGAGNTIYF.

J is TRBJ1-5 and V is TRBV19; perhaps TRBD1 as D (6 bases). The CDR3 is made up of 15 amino acids. V lost 5 bases and J lost 0, with 11 bases in between. Germline CDR1 reads LNHDA; CDR2 reads SQIVND (reference sequence). CDR3 residues: CASSRQGFSNQPQHF. The CDR3 DNA is TGTGCCAGTAGTCGGCAGGGGTTTAGCAATCAGCCCCAGCATTTT.

This chain connects TRBV15 to TRBJ2-3; D is possibly TRBD2 (5 bases). V was pared by 4 bases and J by 4 bases, with 12 bases between. The germline gives CDR1 LNHNV, CDR2 YYDKDF (reference sequence). This CDR3 has 14 amino acids. For the CDR3, the DNA is TGTGCCACCAGCAAAGGACGGAGGTCAGATACGCAGTATTTT. Protein sequence: CATSKGRRSDTQYF.

On this clonotype itself: A much more abundant neighbour one base away suggests this may be a read error. The J gene is TRBJ2-5, the V gene TRBV12-3 or TRBV12-4; TRBD1 agrees at 8 bases. The CDR3 is 14 amino acids. The CDR3 spells CVSSKDRERETQYF. Here the CDR3 DNA reads TGTGTCAGCAGCAAGGACAGGGAGAGGGAGACCCAGTACTTC.

This sequence joins TRBV5-6 and TRBJ2-7; 8 bases are a match to TRBD1. The V gene end was trimmed by 4 bases and the J gene end by 3 bases; junction bases not matched to a gene: 9. The CDR3 is 15 amino acids. CDR1 is SGHDT, CDR2 YYEEEE, per germline. The CDR3, as DNA: TGTGCCAGCAGCAACCGGGACAGGCTTGGCTACGAGCAGTACTTC. It encodes CASSNRDRLGYEQYF.

The sample holds many counts of this clonotype. The rearrangement joins TRBV7-2 to TRBJ1-5; D gene uncertain. CDR3 length: 13 amino acids. Germline CDR1 SGHTA, CDR2 FQGNSA. V shed 2 bases and J shed 4 bases, with 6 bases lying between them. CDR3 coding DNA: TGTGCCAGCAGCTTAATGTGGAATCAGCCCCAGCATTTT. This gives the protein CASSLMWNQPQHF.

The chain combines TRBV25-1 with TRBJ1-2; 8 bases line up with TRBD1. Germline lookup yields CDR1 MGHDK and CDR2 SYGVNS. The CDR3 runs 13 residues. V was clipped by 8 bases and J by 7 bases; unmatched bases: 9. The CDR3 nucleotides are TGTGCCAGCTTGGGGCAGGGGGCTTTTGGCTACACCTTC. It codes for CASLGQGAFGYTF.

The chain links TRBV12-3 or TRBV12-4 to TRBJ1-2; 9 nucleotides match TRBD1. Trimming at V came to 4 bases and at J to 8 bases, leaving 5 bases not matched to a gene. The CDR3 is 13 amino acids. This chain's CDR3 is CASSSRTGEGYTF. The CDR3 DNA reads as TGTGCCAGCAGTTCGAGGACAGGGGAAGGCTACACCTTC.

The chain couples TRBV7-9 to TRBJ1-1, with D possibly matching TRBD1 (6 bases). With 5 bases removed from V and 0 bases from J, the gap between germline ends came to 22 bases. CDR1 and CDR2 (germline): SEHNR, FQNEAQ (reference sequence). The CDR3 is 18 residues long. The CDR3: CASSQDSGSGEMNTEAFF. The CDR3 DNA is TGTGCCAGCAGCCAAGATTCGGGGTCAGGGGAAATGAACACTGAAGCTTTCTTT.